These 29 T cell receptor beta chains originate from one sample sequenced in a study of siplizumab effects on memory and regulatory T cells. Produced via immunoSEQ multiplex PCR; TCRdb's table is partial and in-frame only. The table lists about 120,000 clones, 90% to 95% of them singletons. Sequences were obtained from non-Treg CD4+ T cells sorted from blood. The receptors derive from a human donor in good health.

The genes are TRBV11-2 and TRBJ2-7, with 8 nucleotides matching TRBD1. Germline values: CDR1 SGHAT, CDR2 FQNNGV. With 3 bases clipped from V and 5 bases from J, the junction kept 3 bases outside the gene matches. The CDR3 consists of 13 residues. CDR3 coding DNA: TGTGCCAGCAGCTTTACAGGGGGAGACGAGCAGTACTTC. Its protein is CASSFTGGDEQYF.

V and J are TRBV19 and TRBJ2-3; TRBD1 might be the D (6 bases). CDR3 size: 13 residues. Germline V gene data show CDR1 as LNHDA and CDR2 as SQIVND (reference sequence). Trimming took off 10 bases at V and 1 base at J, with 12 bases between the two ends. The CDR3 is CATTGLGTDTQYF. In DNA form, the CDR3 reads TGTGCCACTACAGGGTTGGGCACAGATACGCAGTATTTT.

The J gene is TRBJ1-2, the V gene TRBV6-1; no clear D. V lost 4 bases to trimming and J lost 5 bases, with 14 bases between them. This CDR3 spans 14 amino acids. In germline, CDR1 is MNHNS, CDR2 SASEGT. Here the CDR3 reads CASSAGVGIYGYTF. The CDR3 nucleotides read TGTGCCAGCAGTGCGGGCGTGGGAATATATGGCTACACCTTC.

The chain uses TRBV5-1 and TRBJ1-3, with D tentatively TRBD1 (5 bases). Trimming left V 3 bases short and J 5 bases short, with 15 bases between. The V gene's germline CDR1 is SGHRS and CDR2 YFSETQ. This CDR3 spans 15 amino acids. The CDR3 loop reads CASSSDLDSRNTIYF. CDR3 DNA sequence: TGCGCCAGCAGCTCTGACCTTGACAGTAGAAACACCATATATTTT.

The chain couples TRBV5-5 to TRBJ1-2; D is unclear. The germline V gene encodes CDR1 SGHKS and CDR2 YYEKEE (reference sequence). V lost 1 base and J 7 bases, leaving 5 bases between the germline ends. This CDR3 has 11 residues. CDR3 nucleotide sequence: TGTGCCAGCAGCTTGATCTCTGGCTACACCTTC. Its translation is CASSLISGYTF.

The chain uses TRBV5-6 and TRBJ1-2, with TRBD1 identical over 7 bases. Trimming took 2 bases from V and 0 from J; bases not matched to a gene: 4. Germline V gene data show CDR1 as SGHDT and CDR2 as YYEEEE. The CDR3 contains 15 residues. The DNA for the CDR3 is TGTGCCAGCAGCTTTAGGGGGCAGACTAACTATGGCTACACCTTC. Amino acid sequence: CASSFRGQTNYGYTF.

The rearrangement uses TRBV19 and TRBJ2-1; TRBD2 matches 13 bases. The CDR3 has 16 residues. V shed 8 bases, J shed 4 bases, and the junction held 8 bases outside the gene matches. In germline, CDR1 is LNHDA, CDR2 SQIVND (reference sequence). The CDR3 nucleotides are TGTGCCAGTTCCACCCCGGGACTAGCGGGGTACAATGAGCAGTTCTTC. It is translated as CASSTPGLAGYNEQFF.

The CDR3 is CASSLDPGSYNEQFF. In DNA form, the CDR3 reads TGCGCCAGCAGCTTGGATCCGGGGTCCTACAATGAGCAGTTCTTC. The chain has TRBV5-1 and TRBJ2-1; the D gene is possibly TRBD2 (5 bases). Germline CDR1 reads SGHRS; CDR2 reads YFSETQ. V was pared by 0 bases and J by 1 base, with 8 bases between. The CDR3 contains 15 residues.

The genes are TRBV9 and TRBJ2-5, with 8 bases fitting TRBD2. Germline values: CDR1 SGDLS, CDR2 YYNGEE. V shed 4 bases, J shed 10 bases, and the junction held 12 bases outside the gene matches. The CDR3 length is 14 residues. The CDR3 bases are TGTGCCAGCAGCATTGCAGTGACTAGCGTCAGCCAGTACTTC. As protein: CASSIAVTSVSQYF.

The rearrangement joins TRBV5-4 to TRBJ1-1; TRBD1 is a possible D gene (5 bases). Between the trimmed V and J ends, which lost 4 bases and 0 bases, there was a span of 10 bases. Germline lookup yields CDR1 SGHNT and CDR2 YYREEE (reference sequence). The CDR3 consists of 14 residues. The CDR3 is CASSHDRMNTEAFF. CDR3 DNA: TGTGCCAGCAGCCACGACAGAATGAACACTGAAGCTTTCTTT.

The rearrangement links TRBV19 to TRBJ1-5, with TRBD1 matching over 9 bases. This CDR3 has 16 amino acids. Germline values: CDR1 LNHDA, CDR2 SQIVND (reference sequence). V lost 0 bases to trimming and J lost 6 bases; unmatched junction nucleotides: 6. The DNA for the CDR3 is TGTGCCAGTAGTATAGAGAACAGGGGGCGCGGTCAGCCCCAGCATTTT. This codes for CASSIENRGRGQPQHF. Combining the CDR3 with reference TRBV19 and TRBJ1-5 gives the whole variable domain DGGITQSPKYLFRKEGQNVTLSCEQNLNHDAMYWYRQDPGQGLRLIYYSQIVNDFQKGDIAEGYSVSREKKESFPLTVTSAQKNPTAFYLCASSIENRGRGQPQHFGDGTRLSIL.

The gene calls are TRBV10-1 and TRBJ2-1, with D possibly being TRBD2 (5 bases). Trimming took off 7 bases at V and 7 bases at J, with 20 bases between the two ends. Germline CDR1 and CDR2: WNHNN and SYGVQD (reference sequence). This CDR3 has 15 residues. The CDR3 bases are TGCGCCAGCACGGGGTCGCCCCTTGGGGTGAATGAGCAGTTCTTC. Translating gives CASTGSPLGVNEQFF.

This clone was picked up one time. The chain carries TRBV9 and TRBJ1-1, with TRBD1 identical over 9 bases. V shed 2 bases, J shed 5 bases, and the junction held 10 bases outside the gene matches. Germline CDR1 SGDLS, CDR2 YYNGEE. The CDR3 loop spans 16 amino acids. In DNA form, the CDR3 reads TGTGCCAGCAGCGTGGATCCGGGACAGGGACCGACTGAAGCTTTCTTT. It encodes CASSVDPGQGPTEAFF.

The rearrangement joins TRBV19 to TRBJ1-4; no reliable D call. The CDR3 loop spans 15 amino acids. The V end lost 7 bases, the J end lost 8 bases, and 20 bases lay between the germline ends. CDR1 and CDR2 (germline): LNHDA, SQIVND (reference sequence). This CDR3 reads CASTDTAGSSEKLFF. The CDR3 region has the DNA TGTGCCAGTACCGATACGGCTGGGTCCAGCGAAAAACTGTTTTTT.

J is TRBJ2-3 and V is TRBV18; D unclear. CDR1 and CDR2 from the germline V gene are KGHSH and LQKENI. This CDR3 has 14 residues. V lost 3 bases and J 2 bases, leaving 9 bases between the germline ends. The CDR3 DNA reads as TGTGCCAGCTCACCTGCCTCTCCCACAGATACGCAGTATTTT. As protein: CASSPASPTDTQYF.

V gene TRBV5-1 combines with J gene TRBJ1-5, with TRBD1 matching 10 bases. V dropped 4 bases and J dropped 7; count of bases not matched to a gene: 5. The CDR3 extends over 14 amino acids. Germline CDR1 is SGHRS and CDR2 is YFSETQ. CDR3 protein: CASSPGQGQQPQHF. CDR3 DNA sequence: TGCGCCAGCAGCCCGGGACAGGGGCAGCAGCCCCAGCATTTT.

The rearrangement uses TRBV18 and TRBJ1-1, with TRBD1 as a possible D gene (6 bases). The CDR3 covers 15 residues. Germline CDR1 KGHSH, CDR2 LQKENI. V was pared by 4 bases and J by 2 bases, with 14 bases between. The CDR3 DNA reads as TGTGCCAGCTCACAGGACAGACGGGCCAACACTGAAGCTTTCTTT. This codes for CASSQDRRANTEAFF.

This rearrangement joins TRBV2 to TRBJ1-1; TRBD1 matches 9 bases. In germline, CDR1 is SNHLY, CDR2 FYNNEI. V dropped 10 bases and J dropped 4; count of bases not matched to a gene: 10. The CDR3 spans 14 residues. The CDR3 here is CAIGQGLRSTEAFF. In nucleotides, the CDR3 is TGTGCCATCGGACAGGGGCTAAGGAGCACTGAAGCTTTCTTT.

This chain links TRBV9 with TRBJ1-1; D is ambiguous. There are 13 residues in the CDR3. Germline values: CDR1 SGDLS, CDR2 YYNGEE. Deletions cut 0 bases from V and 4 bases from J, with 7 bases between. The CDR3 DNA reads TGTGCCAGCAGCGTAGTCGATAGCACTGAAGCTTTCTTT. This sequence encodes CASSVVDSTEAFF.

V usage is TRBV5-4 and J usage is TRBJ2-7; 11 bases fit TRBD1. Germline values: CDR1 SGHNT, CDR2 YYREEE (reference sequence). This CDR3 spans 15 amino acids. V lost 5 bases, J lost 3 bases, and 7 bases stayed unmatched. This chain's CDR3 is CASSRSGTGGYEQYF. The DNA for the CDR3 is TGTGCCAGCAGTCGATCCGGGACAGGGGGCTACGAGCAGTACTTC.

The CDR3, as DNA: TGTGCCAGCAGCCCCACCCTGGGCGAGCAGTACTTC. This translates into CASSPTLGEQYF. The chain is built from TRBV11-2 and TRBJ2-7; D not resolved. V gave up 5 bases and J gave up 6 bases, with 11 bases separating them. This CDR3 contains 12 residues. Germline CDR1 reads SGHAT; CDR2 reads FQNNGV.

The chain is built from TRBV10-3 and TRBJ1-2; possibly TRBD1 for D (6 bases). The V end lost 10 bases, the J end lost 6 bases, and 24 bases lay between the germline ends. The CDR3 is 15 amino acids. Germline V lookup: CDR1 ENHRY, CDR2 SYGVKD. CDR3: CASLFTSGAVNGYTF. The CDR3, as DNA: TGTGCCAGCCTTTTCACCTCAGGGGCGGTGAATGGCTACACCTTC.

The rearrangement joins TRBV5-1 to TRBJ2-2; D is unresolved. CDR1 is SGHRS and CDR2 is YFSETQ in the germline V gene. This CDR3 has 14 residues. Trimming pared 5 bases from V and 0 bases from J, leaving 8 bases between. In nucleotides, the CDR3 is TGCGCCAGCAGGGACGGAACGAACACCGGGGAGCTGTTTTTT. Encoded protein: CASRDGTNTGELFF.

V is TRBV11-2 and J is TRBJ1-6; 8 positions match TRBD1. Germline lookup yields CDR1 SGHAT and CDR2 FQNNGV. Losses at the gene ends were 7 bases for V and 0 bases for J; bases not matched to a gene: 5. This CDR3 is 16 amino acids long. CDR3 sequence: CASTLGQGSYNSPLHF. As DNA, the CDR3 is TGTGCCAGCACCCTCGGACAGGGCTCCTATAATTCACCCCTCCACTTT.

V is TRBV6-5 and J is TRBJ1-1; 9 nucleotides agree with TRBD1. With V trimmed by 2 bases and J by 5 bases, 9 bases remained unmatched. CDR1 and CDR2 (germline): MNHEY, SVGAGI. The CDR3 is 16 amino acids. In DNA, the CDR3 is TGTGCCAGCAGTTACGTACAGGGGGCGGGGGGGACTGAAGCTTTCTTT. It encodes CASSYVQGAGGTEAFF.

V usage is TRBV5-1 and J usage is TRBJ1-4; TRBD1 matches at 7 bases. The CDR3 consists of 16 residues. In germline, CDR1 is SGHRS, CDR2 YFSETQ. Unmatched junction bases numbered 5, after V lost 3 bases and J lost 0 bases. The CDR3 region is CASSSRGDATNEKLFF. CDR3 DNA: TGCGCCAGCAGCTCCAGGGGGGACGCAACTAATGAAAAACTGTTTTTT.

The chain joins TRBV4-2 to TRBJ2-7, with 8 bases lining up with TRBD2. The V gene's germline CDR1 is LGHNA and CDR2 YNFKEQ. V shed 5 bases, J shed 1 base, and the junction held 7 bases outside the gene matches. The CDR3 consists of 15 residues. CDR3: CASSTPGLVSYEQYF. CDR3 nucleotides: TGTGCCAGCAGCACCCCGGGACTAGTTTCCTACGAGCAGTACTTC.

The chain joins TRBV27 to TRBJ2-2; a possible D gene is TRBD2 (5 bases). The CDR3 covers 14 residues. V was pared by 11 bases and J by 0 bases, with 13 bases between. Germline lookup yields CDR1 MNHEY and CDR2 SMNVEV (reference sequence). Here the CDR3 reads CAVKPGANTGELFF. The CDR3 DNA is TGTGCCGTAAAACCCGGGGCGAACACCGGGGAGCTGTTTTTT.

The chain recombines TRBV4-2 with TRBJ2-2; 10 bases line up with TRBD2. This CDR3 contains 17 residues. V dropped 4 bases and J dropped 5; count of bases not matched to a gene: 10. Germline CDR1 LGHNA, CDR2 YNFKEQ. CDR3 nucleotides: TGTGCCAGCAGCCCTCGGAAACTAGCGGGAACTACCGGGGAGCTGTTTTTT. It is translated as CASSPRKLAGTTGELFF.